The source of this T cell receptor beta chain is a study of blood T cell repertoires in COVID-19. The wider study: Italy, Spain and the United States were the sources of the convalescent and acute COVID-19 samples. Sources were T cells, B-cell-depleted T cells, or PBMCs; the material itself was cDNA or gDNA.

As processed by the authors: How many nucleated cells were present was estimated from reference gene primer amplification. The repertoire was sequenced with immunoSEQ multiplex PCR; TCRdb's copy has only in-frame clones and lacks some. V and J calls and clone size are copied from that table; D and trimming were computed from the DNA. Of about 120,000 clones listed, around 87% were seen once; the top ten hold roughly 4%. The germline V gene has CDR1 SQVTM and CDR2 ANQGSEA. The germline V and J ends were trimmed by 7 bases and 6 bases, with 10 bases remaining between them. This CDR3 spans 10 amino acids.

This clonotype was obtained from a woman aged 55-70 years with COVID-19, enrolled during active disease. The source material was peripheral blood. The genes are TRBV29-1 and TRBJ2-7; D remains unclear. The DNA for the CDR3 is TGCAGCGCTCGATCGAGCGAGCAGTACTTC. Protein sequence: CSARSSEQYF.